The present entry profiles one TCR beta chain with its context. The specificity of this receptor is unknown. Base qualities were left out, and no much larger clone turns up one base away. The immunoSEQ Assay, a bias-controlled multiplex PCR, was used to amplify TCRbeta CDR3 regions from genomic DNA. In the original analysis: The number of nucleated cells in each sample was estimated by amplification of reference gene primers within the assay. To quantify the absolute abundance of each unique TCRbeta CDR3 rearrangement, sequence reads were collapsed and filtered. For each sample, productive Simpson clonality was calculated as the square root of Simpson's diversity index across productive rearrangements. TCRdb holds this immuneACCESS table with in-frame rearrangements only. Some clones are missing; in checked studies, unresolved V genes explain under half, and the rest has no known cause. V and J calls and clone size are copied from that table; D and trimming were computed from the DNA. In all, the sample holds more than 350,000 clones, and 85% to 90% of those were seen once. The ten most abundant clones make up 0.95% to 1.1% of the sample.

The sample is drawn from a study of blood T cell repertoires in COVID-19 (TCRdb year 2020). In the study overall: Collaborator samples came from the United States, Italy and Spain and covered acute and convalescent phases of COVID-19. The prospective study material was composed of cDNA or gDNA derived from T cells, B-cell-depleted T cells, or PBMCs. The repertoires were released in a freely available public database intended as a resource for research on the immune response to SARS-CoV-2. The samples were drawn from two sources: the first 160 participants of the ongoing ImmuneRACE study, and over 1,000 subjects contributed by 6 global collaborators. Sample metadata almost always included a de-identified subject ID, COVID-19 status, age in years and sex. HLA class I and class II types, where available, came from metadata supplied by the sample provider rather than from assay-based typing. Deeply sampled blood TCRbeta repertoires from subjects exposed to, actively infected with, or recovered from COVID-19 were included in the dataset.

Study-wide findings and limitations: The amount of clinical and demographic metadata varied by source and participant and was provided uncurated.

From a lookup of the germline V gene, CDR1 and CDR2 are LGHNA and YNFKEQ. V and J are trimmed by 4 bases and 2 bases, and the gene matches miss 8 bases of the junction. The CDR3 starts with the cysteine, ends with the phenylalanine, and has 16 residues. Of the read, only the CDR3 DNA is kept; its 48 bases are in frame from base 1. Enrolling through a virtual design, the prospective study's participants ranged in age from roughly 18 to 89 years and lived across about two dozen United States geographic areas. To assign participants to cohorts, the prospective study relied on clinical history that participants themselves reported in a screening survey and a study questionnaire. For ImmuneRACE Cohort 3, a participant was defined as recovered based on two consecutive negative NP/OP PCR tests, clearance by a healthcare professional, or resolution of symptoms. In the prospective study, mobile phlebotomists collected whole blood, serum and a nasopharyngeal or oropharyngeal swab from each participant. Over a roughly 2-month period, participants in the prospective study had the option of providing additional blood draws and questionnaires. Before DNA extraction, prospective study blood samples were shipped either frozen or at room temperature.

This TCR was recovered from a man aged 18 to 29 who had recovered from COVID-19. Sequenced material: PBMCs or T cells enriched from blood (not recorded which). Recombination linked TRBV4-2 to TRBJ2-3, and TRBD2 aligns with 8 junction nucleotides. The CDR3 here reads CASSLGGAGLTDTQYF. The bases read TGTGCCAGCAGCCTCGGGGGGGCGGGGCTCACAGATACGCAGTATTTT.